This T cell receptor beta chain was retrieved from a study of CD8 T cells in ankylosing spondylitis. Whole-study results and caveats: Matched ankylosing spondylitis synovial fluid reportedly showed significant enrichment of disease-linked clones. In synovial fluid and blood from reactive arthritis, some motif variants were previously reported. About eight highly homologous variants made up a TCR beta motif that seemed to typify ankylosing spondylitis blood.

Quantitative barcoded 5'-RACE was used to prepare TCR beta libraries. A single record per CDR3 protein comes from TCRdb applying MiXCR to the 5' RACE reads. The table lists 750,000 to 850,000 distinct CDR3 sequences, 12% of them singletons. CDR3 size: 14 residues. The V end lost 9 bases, the J end lost 6 bases, and 17 bases lay between the germline ends. Germline V gene data show CDR1 as MNHNS and CDR2 as SASEGT. There are a few counts of this clonotype. The antigen remains unidentified. The V call is TRBV6-1, the J call TRBJ2-2; unclear D gene. Sequencing was performed on blood, either unsorted or a sorted T cell fraction (not recorded which). The TCR comes from a male donor with ankylosing spondylitis. CDR3 region: CASRPRWISGELFF. The CDR3 coding sequence is TGTGCCAGTCGGCCTCGGTGGATTTCCGGGGAGCTGTTTTTT.